The clone carrying this T cell receptor beta chain has a handful of counts. Its antigen is still unknown. In germline, CDR1 is MNHEY, CDR2 SVGAGI. There are 14 residues in the CDR3. J was trimmed by 6 bases and V by 6 bases; bases with no gene match: 5. The sample comes from a study of beta chain features in type 1 diabetes. Points from the study as a whole: VDJ junctions in type 1 diabetes patients carried more deletions and fewer insertions. Within patients, naive, central memory and Treg TCRB repertoires seemed more similar than within healthy donors. Small HLA sub-analyses could not settle whether HLA shapes TCRB rearrangement. Shorter TCRB CDR3s, moderately but significantly so, marked every one of the four CD4+ subsets in Type 1 diabetes patients.

What was sequenced were expressed TCRB transcripts, since all of the isolated RNA had been reverse transcribed. Read counts averaged around 3.6 million for samples of naive, central memory and regulatory T cells. The data were produced by immunoSEQ multiplex PCR, yet TCRdb's version contains in-frame clones alone and is incomplete. Seen here are 230,000 or so clones, more than 15% observed once, and the top ten hold approximately 0.087%. Material for sequencing was naive CD4+ T cells from blood. This chain joins TRBV6-5 and TRBJ2-1; 10 nucleotides agree with TRBD2. This receptor was identified in a man aged 25-40 years with type 1 diabetes. CDR3 nucleotide sequence: TGTGCCAGCAGACAACTAGCGGGGCTCAATGAGCAGTTCTTC. Translation: CASRQLAGLNEQFF.